This is a list of T cell receptor beta chains from one sample in a study of sequential checkpoint blockade in melanoma. TCRdb's copy holds only in-frame clones and misses some; the assay was immunoSEQ multiplex PCR. Counted here are over 15,000 clones, around 70% occurring once; the ten biggest clones make up around 32%. The sequenced sample was CD8+ T cells sorted from blood (inferred from file names), obtained from a patient given nivolumab and ipilimumab in sequence. The receptors originated from a human donor with melanoma. Both conserved end residues are part of each CDR3. A D gene is named only where the DNA matches it firmly. Some rows have no size entry. The others give once, few or many, or a class for an expanded clone.

.	TRBV27	.	TRBJ2-3	TGTGCCAGCACCCCCTCAGTGGCAGATACGCAGTATTTT	CASTPSVADTQYF
TRBD1	TRBV2	.	TRBJ2-3	TGTGCCAGCAGTGATTTCGGGACAGGCCCCGCAGATACGCAGTATTTT	CASSDFGTGPADTQYF
TRBD1	TRBV6-5	.	TRBJ2-7	TGTGCCAGCAGTGTGGGGACAGGGCTGTACGAGCAGTACTTC	CASSVGTGLYEQYF
TRBD1	TRBV15	.	TRBJ2-3	TGTGCCACCAGCAGTGGAACAGGGGGATCTGATACGCAGTATTTT	CATSSGTGGSDTQYF
TRBD2	TRBV5-1	.	TRBJ2-5	TGCGCCAGCAGCCCGGCGGGAGGATCCTTTGAGACCCAGTACTTC	CASSPAGGSFETQYF
TRBD2	TRBV6-4	.	TRBJ2-2	TGTGCCAGCAGTGAGACTAGCGGGATGAGCGGGGAGCTGTTTTTT	CASSETSGMSGELFF
.	TRBV30	.	TRBJ2-7	TGTGCCTGGAGCCACAGGGATTCCTACGAGCAGTACTTC	CAWSHRDSYEQYF
.	TRBV6-4	.	TRBJ2-1	TGTGCCAGCAGTGAAAGTGAGCGGAGCTCCTACAATGAGCAGTTCTTC	CASSESERSSYNEQFF
TRBD1	TRBV7-9	.	TRBJ2-7	TGTGCCAGCAGCTCGGGACAGGGGATCTACGAGCAGTACTTC	CASSSGQGIYEQYF
TRBD1	TRBV5-1	.	TRBJ1-1	TGCGCCAGCAGCTTGGGACAGGGGAGGAACACTGAAGCTTTCTTT	CASSLGQGRNTEAFF
.	TRBV9	.	TRBJ1-1	TGTGCCAGCAGACCCGACAGCAACACTGAAGCTTTCTTT	CASRPDSNTEAFF
.	TRBV19	.	TRBJ1-2	TGTGCCAGTAGTATTTCCAAAACAGGGACCCTTTACTATGGCTACACCTTC	CASSISKTGTLYYGYTF
TRBD1	TRBV5-4	.	TRBJ2-7	TGTGCCAGCACCCCGGGACAGGGGGTCGGCGAGCAGTACTTC	CASTPGQGVGEQYF
.	TRBV11-3	few	TRBJ2-2	TGTGCCAGCAGCTCCAGGGGCCAGACCGGGGAGCTGTTTTTT	CASSSRGQTGELFF
.	TRBV7-9	.	TRBJ2-7	TGTGCCAGCAGTGATAATAGGGGGATCGGCTACGAGCAGTACTTC	CASSDNRGIGYEQYF
TRBD1	TRBV6-6	few	TRBJ2-2	TGTGCCAGCAGTCCTACTCCCGACAGGGCCCGGGAGCTGTTTTTT	CASSPTPDRARELFF
TRBD1	TRBV2	.	TRBJ2-2	TGTGCCAGCGTCGGACAGGATGGGCTGTTTTTT	CASVGQDGLFF
TRBD2	TRBV15	once	TRBJ2-5	TGTGCCACCAGCAGAGATGGCCCCCGGACTAGCGGTGGGGCCCAGTACTTC	CATSRDGPRTSGGAQYF
.	TRBV19	.	TRBJ1-6	TGTGCCAGTAGTAACAAGGGGAATTCACCCCTCCACTTT	CASSNKGNSPLHF
.	TRBV28	.	TRBJ2-7	TGTGCCAGCAGTTTCTCGGGGTCGTCCTACGAGCAGTACTTC	CASSFSGSSYEQYF
.	TRBV19	.	TRBJ2-1	TGTGCCAGTAGTATCAGGTCCGTCCATGAGCAGTTCTTC	CASSIRSVHEQFF
TRBD1	TRBV19	.	TRBJ1-2	TGTGCCAGTAGTATAGCCGTGGGACAGGGGTATGGCTACACCTTC	CASSIAVGQGYGYTF
.	TRBV13	few	TRBJ2-7	TGTGCCAGCAGCTCCCGGCTTAGCAACTCCTACGAGCAGTACTTC	CASSSRLSNSYEQYF
TRBD2	TRBV9	.	TRBJ2-7	TGTGCCAGCAGCTCCGGGACTAAGTACGAGCAGTACTTC	CASSSGTKYEQYF
.	TRBV6-5	.	TRBJ2-3	TGTGCCAGCAGTTACTCGACGCGGGCAGATACGCAGTATTTT	CASSYSTRADTQYF